The sequence of this TCR beta chain was determined in a study of blood T cell repertoires in COVID-19. This clone was detected a few times. Per the germline V gene, CDR1 is SGDLS and CDR2 is YYNGEE. CDR3 length: 15 residues. J lost 1 base, V lost 4 bases, and 7 bases had no gene match. Clones were read by immunoSEQ multiplex PCR, and TCRdb kept only the in-frame ones, dropping some. Among roughly 150,000 clones, over 75% were seen once, and the ten largest hold roughly 4%. The TCR originated in a man aged 50 or older in a cohort exposed to, infected with or recovered from COVID-19 (not recorded which). The chain has TRBV9 and TRBJ1-2, with 7 bases fitting TRBD1. The source material was PBMCs or T cells enriched from blood (not recorded which). The CDR3 sequence is CASSSRDSGNYGYTF. CDR3 bases: TGTGCCAGCAGCTCGAGGGACAGCGGTAACTATGGCTACACCTTC.